This is a list of T cell receptor beta chains from one sample in a study of T cell repertoires in cytomegalovirus infection. TCRdb itself ran the reads through MiXCR, one entry per CDR3 protein. The sample holds approximately 500,000 distinct CDR3 sequences; more than 15% are singletons and the top ten take 24%. What was sequenced was CD8+ T cells from PBMCs. All receptors come from a human donor in good health (CMV status not recorded). Some clones in this sample may be carry-over from other donors' samples. Both conserved end residues are part of each CDR3. Fields, in order: clone size, J gene, D gene, V gene, CDR3 protein, CDR3 DNA. The D gene is left open where the match is weak. The size entry is marked missing in some rows and otherwise reads once, few, many or a size class.

many TRBJ2-5 TRBD2 TRBV15 CATSSPQPPAVGGKETQYF TGTGCCACCAGCTCCCCCCAACCCCCGGCAGTGGGAGGGAAAGAGACCCAGTACTTC
few TRBJ2-1 TRBD2 TRBV5-4 CASSWGTSGRNEQFF TGTGCCAGCAGCTGGGGGACTAGCGGGCGGAATGAGCAGTTCTTC
. TRBJ2-1 . TRBV24-1 CATSDLRNEQFF TGTGCCACCAGTGATTTAAGGAATGAGCAGTTCTTC
. TRBJ2-7 TRBD2 TRBV14 CASSRVGTRGDEQYF TGTGCCAGCAGCCGCGTCGGGACTAGAGGCGACGAGCAGTACTTC
. TRBJ1-1 . TRBV3-1 CASSHDGAGDYLNTEAFF TGTGCCAGCAGCCACGACGGGGCAGGAGACTATTTGAACACTGAAGCTTTCTTT
. TRBJ2-1 TRBD1 TRBV29-1 CSVAQGVNEQFF TGCAGCGTTGCACAGGGGGTCAATGAGCAGTTCTTC
few TRBJ2-1 . TRBV28 CASSLVVQRDEQFF TGTGCCAGCAGTTTAGTTGTCCAGCGGGATGAGCAGTTCTTC
many TRBJ2-5 . TRBV7-8 CASSLGAVQETQYF TGTGCCAGCAGCTTAGGAGCAGTCCAAGAGACCCAGTACTTC
few TRBJ1-1 . TRBV4-2 CASSQEGDRAFF TGTGCCAGCAGCCAAGAGGGGGACCGAGCTTTCTTT
few TRBJ2-2 TRBD2 TRBV11-2 CASSPPTSGSKAGELFF TGTGCCAGCAGCCCTCCAACTAGCGGGAGTAAGGCCGGGGAGCTGTTTTTT
few TRBJ1-1 . TRBV29-1 CSVEDLLTGGNTEAFF TGCAGCGTTGAAGATCTTTTGACAGGAGGGAACACTGAAGCTTTCTTT
many TRBJ2-1 . TRBV12-3/TRBV12-4 CASGPGARRNEQFF TGTGCCAGTGGACCGGGTGCTAGGAGGAATGAGCAGTTCTTC
many TRBJ2-3 TRBD2 TRBV12-5 CASGLVQELESSGGIADTQYF TGTGCTAGTGGTTTGGTACAGGAGCTGGAGTCTAGCGGGGGAATCGCAGATACGCAGTATTTT
. TRBJ1-5 TRBD1 TRBV10-3 CAIRSTGTQPQHF TGTGCCATCAGGTCGACAGGGACTCAGCCCCAGCATTTT
. TRBJ1-1 . TRBV4-2 CASSQDIISQADTEAFF TGTGCCAGCAGCCAAGATATTATCAGCCAGGCGGACACTGAAGCTTTCTTT
few TRBJ2-5 TRBD2 TRBV27 CASSLYQSGLGEETQYF TGTGCCAGCAGTTTATACCAGAGCGGACTAGGAGAAGAGACCCAGTACTTC
many TRBJ2-1 . TRBV15 CATSREISHPGDYNEQFF TGTGCCACCAGCAGAGAAATCTCTCATCCGGGGGACTACAATGAGCAGTTCTTC
many TRBJ2-7 TRBD1 TRBV4-1 CASSQGQGSYEQYF TGCGCCAGCAGCCAAGGACAGGGCTCCTACGAGCAGTACTTC
. TRBJ1-2 . TRBV15 CATTPGLLAAGYTF TGTGCCACCACCCCGGGCCTCTTAGCAGCTGGCTACACCTTC
few TRBJ2-7 TRBD2 TRBV2 CASKEREALYEQYF TGTGCCAGTAAGGAGCGGGAGGCCCTCTACGAGCAGTACTTC
. TRBJ2-2 . TRBV15 CASARDNTGELFF TGTGCCTCAGCCCGAGATAACACCGGGGAGCTGTTTTTT
few TRBJ2-3 . TRBV4-2 CASSQGQGGADTQYF TGTGCCAGCAGCCAAGGACAGGGCGGGGCAGATACGCAGTATTTT
many TRBJ1-1 . TRBV6-6 CASNLPNTEAFF TGTGCCAGCAACCTCCCAAACACTGAAGCTTTCTTT
. TRBJ2-2 . TRBV9 CASSLLASTGELFF TGTGCCAGCAGCCTACTAGCCTCCACCGGGGAGCTGTTTTTT
. TRBJ1-1 . TRBV4-1 CASSPKIQGLPEAFF TGCGCCAGCAGCCCCAAGATCCAGGGGTTACCTGAAGCTTTCTTT
. TRBJ2-3 . TRBV24-1 CATSDPRIDTQYF TGTGCCACCAGTGATCCACGGATAGATACGCAGTATTTT
few TRBJ1-4 . TRBV11-2 CASSLGKIGDEKLFF TGTGCCAGCAGCTTAGGGAAGATCGGAGATGAAAAACTGTTTTTT
. TRBJ2-1 TRBD2 TRBV4-1 CASSQESSGFYNEQFF TGCGCCAGCAGCCAAGAGAGTAGCGGGTTCTACAATGAGCAGTTCTTC
. TRBJ2-3 TRBD2 TRBV5-4 CASRRGLAEYTDTQYF TGTGCCAGCAGGCGGGGACTAGCGGAGTACACAGATACGCAGTATTTT
. TRBJ2-1 TRBD2 TRBV4-1 CTSIQCGGAEEQFF TGCACCAGCATCCAATGCGGGGGGGCCGAAGAGCAGTTCTTC
. TRBJ1-1 . TRBV5-4 CASSLPGTLLNTEAFF TGTGCCAGCAGCTTGCCCGGGACACTTTTGAACACTGAAGCTTTCTTT
. TRBJ1-1 TRBD1 TRBV20-1 CSARLTGVFEAFF TGCAGTGCTAGACTCACAGGGGTTTTTGAAGCTTTCTTT
few TRBJ1-3 . TRBV12-3/TRBV12-4 CASTGLGPIYF TGTGCCAGCACGGGATTGGGCCCCATATATTTT
many TRBJ1-3 . TRBV12-3/TRBV12-4 CASMPWLPGESPGNTIYF TGTGCCAGCATGCCCTGGTTACCAGGGGAGTCGCCTGGAAACACCATATATTTT
. TRBJ2-3 TRBD2 TRBV6-1 CASSILGTSGGTDTQYF TGTGCCAGCAGTATACTGGGGACTAGCGGGGGCACAGATACGCAGTATTTT
many TRBJ2-1 TRBD2 TRBV27 CASSPAGRRGVYNEQFF TGTGCCAGCAGTCCTGCAGGGCGGCGGGGGGTCTACAATGAGCAGTTCTTC
few TRBJ2-3 TRBD2 TRBV10-1 CASSESSGGTSTDTQYF TGCGCCAGCAGTGAGTCCAGCGGGGGTACTAGCACAGATACGCAGTATTTT
many TRBJ2-7 TRBD2 TRBV6-1 CASSELLAGFYEQYF TGTGCCAGCAGTGAATTACTAGCGGGATTCTACGAGCAGTACTTC
many TRBJ2-5 . TRBV7-8 CASSPPGHEETQYF TGTGCCAGCAGCCCCCCGGGACATGAGGAGACCCAGTACTTC
. TRBJ1-3 . TRBV4-2 CASSQDLGGLSSGNTIYF TGTGCCAGCAGCCAAGATCTGGGGGGCCTCAGCTCTGGAAACACCATATATTTT
. TRBJ1-5 . TRBV6-1 CASSGPGGARRNQPQHF TGTGCCAGCAGTGGTCCCGGGGGCGCGAGACGCAATCAGCCCCAGCATTTT
. TRBJ1-2 TRBD1 TRBV6-1 CARSPRDRENYGYTF TGTGCCAGAAGTCCAAGGGACAGGGAGAACTATGGCTACACCTTC
many TRBJ1-1 . TRBV7-9 CASSFGGMAPEDTEAFF TGTGCCAGCAGCTTCGGGGGTATGGCTCCAGAGGACACTGAAGCTTTCTTT
many TRBJ2-5 TRBD1 TRBV25-1 CASSDRIPNRGQETQYF TGTGCCAGCAGTGATAGGATCCCAAACAGGGGACAAGAGACCCAGTACTTC
few TRBJ2-5 TRBD1 TRBV29-1 CSAGTGGMKTQYF TGCAGCGCGGGGACAGGGGGAATGAAGACCCAGTACTTC
. TRBJ2-6 TRBD1 TRBV19 CASSILAGGGSGANVLTF TGTGCCAGTAGTATACTGGCAGGGGGCGGTTCTGGGGCCAACGTCCTGACTTTC
many TRBJ1-1 . TRBV12-3/TRBV12-4 CASSLRALPRRTEAFF TGTGCCAGCAGTTTACGGGCCCTTCCGAGGCGGACTGAAGCTTTCTTT
. TRBJ1-2 . TRBV5-1 CASSLEGLDGYTF TGCGCCAGCAGCTTGGAAGGGTTGGATGGCTACACCTTC
few TRBJ2-1 . TRBV4-1 CASSQDISLTYNEQFF TGCGCCAGCAGCCAAGATATTAGTCTAACCTACAATGAGCAGTTCTTC
. TRBJ2-3 . TRBV7-9 CASSSPRRTLPITDTQYF TGTGCCAGCAGCTCTCCCCGCCGGACGTTGCCGATCACAGATACGCAGTATTTT
. TRBJ2-7 TRBD2 TRBV27 CASSFGGVGEQYF TGTGCCAGCAGTTTCGGGGGGGTGGGAGAGCAGTACTTC
many TRBJ2-7 . TRBV7-6 CASSLGRGNEQYF TGTGCCAGCAGCTTAGGTCGGGGCAACGAGCAGTACTTC
many TRBJ2-2 . TRBV6-5 CASSDSGENTGELFF TGTGCCAGCAGCGACTCGGGGGAGAACACCGGGGAGCTGTTTTTT
. TRBJ1-5 . TRBV12-3/TRBV12-4 CASSPPRQPQHF TGTGCCAGCAGCCCACCGCGTCAGCCCCAGCATTTT
. TRBJ1-2 . TRBV6-5 CASSWDIRASNYGYTF TGTGCCAGCAGCTGGGACATCCGAGCCTCTAACTATGGCTACACCTTC
many TRBJ2-3 TRBD2 TRBV28 CASMPRLAASTDTQYF TGTGCCAGCATGCCGAGACTAGCGGCTAGCACAGATACGCAGTATTTT
. TRBJ2-7 . TRBV27 CASRSGDTSYEQYF TGTGCCAGCAGATCCGGGGACACTTCCTACGAGCAGTACTTC
. TRBJ2-7 TRBD1 TRBV5-1 CASSQTGVGERYF TGCGCCAGCAGCCAGACAGGGGTTGGCGAGCGGTACTTC
many TRBJ2-7 . TRBV5-1 CASSLDPTYEQYF TGTGCCAGCAGCTTAGATCCTACCTACGAGCAGTACTTC
many TRBJ2-2 . TRBV5-4 CASSLDRASNTGELFF TGTGCCAGCAGCTTGGATCGAGCCTCGAACACCGGGGAGCTGTTTTTT